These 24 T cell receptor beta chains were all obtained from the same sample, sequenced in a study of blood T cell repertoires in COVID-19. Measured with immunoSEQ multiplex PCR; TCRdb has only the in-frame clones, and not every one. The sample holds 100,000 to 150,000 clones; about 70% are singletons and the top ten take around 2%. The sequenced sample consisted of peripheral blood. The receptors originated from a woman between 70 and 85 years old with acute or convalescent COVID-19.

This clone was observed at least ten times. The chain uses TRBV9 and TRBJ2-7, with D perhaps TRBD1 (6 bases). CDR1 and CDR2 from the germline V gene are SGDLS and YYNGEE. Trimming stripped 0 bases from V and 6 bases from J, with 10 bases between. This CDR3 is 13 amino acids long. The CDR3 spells CASSVEQGGEQYF. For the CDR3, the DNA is TGTGCCAGCAGCGTAGAACAAGGGGGCGAGCAGTACTTC.

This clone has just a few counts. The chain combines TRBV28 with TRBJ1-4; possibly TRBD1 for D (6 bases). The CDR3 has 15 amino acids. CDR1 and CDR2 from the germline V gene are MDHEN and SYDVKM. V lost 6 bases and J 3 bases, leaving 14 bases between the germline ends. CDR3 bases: TGTGCCAGCAGCCCGGGGGGGCCGGCTAATGAAAAACTGTTTTTT. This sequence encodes CASSPGGPANEKLFF.

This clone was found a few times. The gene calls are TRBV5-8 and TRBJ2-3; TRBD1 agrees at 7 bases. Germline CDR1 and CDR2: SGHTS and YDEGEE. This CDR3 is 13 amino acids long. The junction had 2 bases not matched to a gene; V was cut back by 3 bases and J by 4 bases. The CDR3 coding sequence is TGTGCCAGCAGCTCTACAGGGGCAGATACGCAGTATTTT. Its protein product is CASSSTGADTQYF.

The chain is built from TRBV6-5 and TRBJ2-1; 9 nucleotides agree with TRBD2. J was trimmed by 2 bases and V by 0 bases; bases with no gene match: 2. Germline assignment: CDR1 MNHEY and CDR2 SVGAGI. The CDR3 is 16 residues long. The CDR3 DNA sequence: TGTGCCAGCAGTTACTCGCGCGGGGGGGCCTACAATGAGCAGTTCTTC. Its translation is CASSYSRGGAYNEQFF.

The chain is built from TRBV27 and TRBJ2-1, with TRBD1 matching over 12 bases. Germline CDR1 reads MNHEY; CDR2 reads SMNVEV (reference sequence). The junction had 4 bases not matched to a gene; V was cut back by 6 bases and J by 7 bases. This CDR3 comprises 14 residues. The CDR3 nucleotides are TGTGCCAGCAGCCGGGACAGGGGGCTAAATGAGCAGTTCTTC. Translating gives CASSRDRGLNEQFF.

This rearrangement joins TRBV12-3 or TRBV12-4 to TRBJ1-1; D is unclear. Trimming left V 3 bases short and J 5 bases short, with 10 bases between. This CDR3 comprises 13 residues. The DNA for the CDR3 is TGTGCCAGCAGTTTCGGGGTGCGAACTGAAGCTTTCTTT. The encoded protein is CASSFGVRTEAFF.

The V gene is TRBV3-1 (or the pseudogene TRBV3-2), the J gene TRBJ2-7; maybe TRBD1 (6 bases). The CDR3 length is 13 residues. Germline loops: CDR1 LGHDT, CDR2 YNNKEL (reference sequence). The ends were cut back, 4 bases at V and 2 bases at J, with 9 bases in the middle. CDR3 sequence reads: CASSPGHTYEQYF. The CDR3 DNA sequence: TGTGCCAGCAGCCCGGGACACACCTACGAGCAGTACTTC.

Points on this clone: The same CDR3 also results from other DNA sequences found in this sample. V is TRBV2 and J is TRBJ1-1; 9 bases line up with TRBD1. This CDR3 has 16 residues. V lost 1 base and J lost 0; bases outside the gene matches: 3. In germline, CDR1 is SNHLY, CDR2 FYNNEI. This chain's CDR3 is CASSEGTGAMNTEAFF. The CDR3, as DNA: TGTGCCAGCAGTGAAGGGACAGGGGCCATGAACACTGAAGCTTTCTTT.

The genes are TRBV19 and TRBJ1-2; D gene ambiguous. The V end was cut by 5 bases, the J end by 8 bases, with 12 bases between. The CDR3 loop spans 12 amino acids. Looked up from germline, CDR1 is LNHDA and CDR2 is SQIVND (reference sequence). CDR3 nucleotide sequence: TGTGCCAGTAGTGCTGAGGGCTGGGGCTACACCTTC. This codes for CASSAEGWGYTF.

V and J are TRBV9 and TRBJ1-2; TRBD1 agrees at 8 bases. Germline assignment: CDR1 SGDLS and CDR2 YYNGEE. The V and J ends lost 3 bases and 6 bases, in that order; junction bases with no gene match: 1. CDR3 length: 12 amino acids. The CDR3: CASSDRGDGYTF. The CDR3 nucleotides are TGTGCCAGCAGCGACAGGGGGGATGGCTACACCTTC. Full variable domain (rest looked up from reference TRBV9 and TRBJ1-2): DSGVTQTPKHLITATGQRVTLRCSPRSGDLSVYWYQQSLDQGLQFLIQYYNGEERAKGNILERFSAQQFPDLHSELNLSSLELGDSALYFCASSDRGDGYTFGSGTRLTVV.

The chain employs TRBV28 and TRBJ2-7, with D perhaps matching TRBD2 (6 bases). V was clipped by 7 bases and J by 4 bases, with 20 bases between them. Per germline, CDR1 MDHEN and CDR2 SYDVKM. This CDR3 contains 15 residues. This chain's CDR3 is CASTLSPAGPYEQYF. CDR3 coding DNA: TGTGCCAGCACCTTGTCCCCGGCGGGGCCATACGAGCAGTACTTC.

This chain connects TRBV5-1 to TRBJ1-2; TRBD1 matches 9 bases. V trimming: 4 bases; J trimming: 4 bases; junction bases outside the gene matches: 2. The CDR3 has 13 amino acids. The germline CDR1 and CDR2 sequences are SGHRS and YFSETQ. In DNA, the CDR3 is TGCGCCAGCAGCCAGGGACAGGGCTATGGCTACACCTTC. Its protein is CASSQGQGYGYTF.

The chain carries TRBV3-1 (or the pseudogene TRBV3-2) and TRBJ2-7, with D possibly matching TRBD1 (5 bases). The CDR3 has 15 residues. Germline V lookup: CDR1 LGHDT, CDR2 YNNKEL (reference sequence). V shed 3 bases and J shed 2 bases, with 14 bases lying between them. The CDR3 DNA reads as TGTGCCAGCAGCCACCCCCAGGGTGTTACCTACGAGCAGTACTTC. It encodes CASSHPQGVTYEQYF.

CDR3 sequence (DNA): TGTGCCAGCAGCCCTAGACTAGATACAGGCAATGAGCAGTTCTTC. It specifies CASSPRLDTGNEQFF. The V gene is TRBV7-8, the J gene TRBJ2-1; D perhaps matches TRBD2 (6 bases). The CDR3 runs 15 residues. Trimming removed 5 bases from V and 6 bases from J, with 17 bases in between. The germline CDR1 and CDR2 sequences are SGHVS and FQNEAQ.

The CDR3 DNA reads as TGTGCCAGCAGCTTGGGAGGAATCGGGGAGCTGTTTTTT. Translating it yields CASSLGGIGELFF. J is TRBJ2-2 and V is TRBV7-9; possible D gene TRBD2, 6 bases. In germline, CDR1 is SEHNR, CDR2 FQNEAQ (reference sequence). This CDR3 spans 13 amino acids. Trimming removed 3 bases from V and 7 bases from J, with 9 bases in between.

CDR3: CASRGAGGYNYGYTF. The CDR3 coding sequence is TGTGCCAGCAGGGGGGCAGGGGGTTATAACTATGGCTACACCTTC. The V and J genes are TRBV2 and TRBJ1-2; 7 positions match TRBD1. The J segment lost 1 base and the V segment lost 6 bases, leaving 8 bases of the junction unmatched. Germline V gene data show CDR1 as SNHLY and CDR2 as FYNNEI. The CDR3 covers 15 residues.

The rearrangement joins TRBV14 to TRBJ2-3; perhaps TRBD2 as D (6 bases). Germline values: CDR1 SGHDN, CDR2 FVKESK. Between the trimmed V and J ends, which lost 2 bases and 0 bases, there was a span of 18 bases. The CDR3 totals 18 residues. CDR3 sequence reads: CASSQTSRTISSTDTQYF. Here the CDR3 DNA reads TGTGCCAGCAGCCAAACTTCGAGGACTATCTCTAGCACAGATACGCAGTATTTT.

The CDR3 spells CASELGQGFYGYTF. CDR3 nucleotides: TGTGCCAGTGAGTTGGGACAGGGGTTCTATGGCTACACCTTC. V is TRBV7-2 and J is TRBJ1-2; 10 bases are shared with TRBD1. There are 14 residues in the CDR3. V was pared by 9 bases and J by 4 bases, with 8 bases of the junction left unmatched. CDR1 and CDR2 from the germline V gene are SGHTA and FQGNSA.

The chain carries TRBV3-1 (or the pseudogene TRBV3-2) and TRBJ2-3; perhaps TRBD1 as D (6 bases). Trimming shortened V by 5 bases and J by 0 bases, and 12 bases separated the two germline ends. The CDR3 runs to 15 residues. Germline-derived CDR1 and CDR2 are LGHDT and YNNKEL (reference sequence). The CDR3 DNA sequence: TGTGCCAGCAGCGGGGGACAATCTAGCACAGATACGCAGTATTTT. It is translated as CASSGGQSSTDTQYF.

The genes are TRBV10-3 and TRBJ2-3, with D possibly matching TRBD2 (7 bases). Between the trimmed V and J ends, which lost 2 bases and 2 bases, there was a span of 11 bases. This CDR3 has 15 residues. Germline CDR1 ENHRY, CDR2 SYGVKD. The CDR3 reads CAISERGGATDTQYF. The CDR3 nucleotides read TGTGCCATCAGTGAGAGGGGGGGGGCCACAGATACGCAGTATTTT.

In nucleotides, the CDR3 is TGTGCCAGCAGCTTATATGTCAGGTCGGGAACTGAAGCTTTCTTT. This gives the protein CASSLYVRSGTEAFF. The chain is built from TRBV7-9 and TRBJ1-1; D gene ambiguous. The CDR3 loop spans 15 amino acids. CDR1 is SEHNR, CDR2 FQNEAQ, per germline (reference sequence). The V gene lost 2 bases and the J gene lost 5 bases, with 15 bases spanning the gap.

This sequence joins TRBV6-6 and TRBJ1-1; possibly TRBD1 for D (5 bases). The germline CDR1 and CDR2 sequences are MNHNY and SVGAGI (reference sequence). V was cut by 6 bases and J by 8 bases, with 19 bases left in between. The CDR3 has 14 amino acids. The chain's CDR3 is CASRTPVWTSEAFF. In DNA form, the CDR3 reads TGTGCCAGCAGAACACCCGTTTGGACATCGGAAGCTTTCTTT.

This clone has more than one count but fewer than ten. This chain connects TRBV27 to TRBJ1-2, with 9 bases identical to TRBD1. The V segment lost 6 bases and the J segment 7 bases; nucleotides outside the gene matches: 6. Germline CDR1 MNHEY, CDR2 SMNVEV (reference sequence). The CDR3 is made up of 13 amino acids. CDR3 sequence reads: CASRPGQGGGYTF. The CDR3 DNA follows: TGTGCCAGCAGACCGGGACAGGGAGGTGGCTACACCTTC.

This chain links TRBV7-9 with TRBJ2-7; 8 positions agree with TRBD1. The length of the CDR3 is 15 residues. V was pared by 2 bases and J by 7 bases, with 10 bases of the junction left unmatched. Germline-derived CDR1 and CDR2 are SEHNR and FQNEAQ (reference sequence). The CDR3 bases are TGTGCCAGCAGCTTACTTTCCCAGGGGGCTTGGGAGCAGTACTTC. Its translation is CASSLLSQGAWEQYF.